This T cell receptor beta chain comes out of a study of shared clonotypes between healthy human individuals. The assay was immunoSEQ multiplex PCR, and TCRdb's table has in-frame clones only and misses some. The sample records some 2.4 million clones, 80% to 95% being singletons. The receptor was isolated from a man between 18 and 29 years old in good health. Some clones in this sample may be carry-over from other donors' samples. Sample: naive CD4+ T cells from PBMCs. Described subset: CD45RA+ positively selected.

The CDR3 is CASSEQGRSYEQYF. The CDR3 DNA sequence: TGCGCCAGCAGTGAGCAAGGGAGGTCCTACGAGCAGTACTTC. This chain joins TRBV10-1 and TRBJ2-7; D is perhaps TRBD2 (6 bases). This CDR3 is 14 amino acids long. From germline, CDR1 is WNHNN and CDR2 SYGVQD (reference sequence). V was trimmed by 2 bases and J by 1 base, leaving 9 bases between them.